The source of this T cell receptor beta chain is a study of blood T cell repertoires in COVID-19 (dated by TCRdb to 2020 to 2022). At the level of the whole study: Samples from collaborators originated in the United States, Italy and Spain and spanned both the acute and convalescent phases of COVID-19. The prospective study material was composed of cDNA or gDNA derived from T cells, B-cell-depleted T cells, or PBMCs. The dataset comprised deeply sampled blood TCRbeta repertoires from subjects exposed to, actively infected with, or recovered from COVID-19. A freely available public database, intended as a resource for researchers studying the immune response to SARS-CoV-2, is where the repertoires were released. Samples were obtained from the ongoing ImmuneRACE study (first 160 participants) and from over a thousand subjects provided by 6 global collaborators. Sample metadata almost always included a de-identified subject ID, COVID-19 status, age in years and sex. Where HLA class I and class II types were available, the types were taken from metadata supplied by the sample provider, not from assay-based typing. General findings and caveats noted by the study authors: The amount of clinical and demographic metadata varied by source and participant and was provided uncurated.

TCRbeta CDR3 regions were amplified from genomic DNA using the immunoSEQ Assay, a bias-controlled multiplex PCR. The published analysis was carried out like this. Within the assay, amplification of reference gene primers was used to estimate how many nucleated cells each sample contained. To quantify the absolute abundance of each unique TCRbeta CDR3 rearrangement, sequence reads were collapsed and filtered. For each sample, productive Simpson clonality was calculated as the square root of Simpson's diversity index across productive rearrangements. The table was pulled from immuneACCESS by TCRdb, which kept in-frame rearrangements only. Such tables lose some clones; where checked, under half of the loss comes from unresolved V genes, and the rest has no known cause. V, J and clone size are taken as reported in that table, and D and trimming were inferred from the DNA itself. This sample lists about 210,000 clones; 75% to 85% were detected once. The top ten clones comprise about 4.5% of the sample.

Including cysteine and phenylalanine, the CDR3 has 14 amino acids. CDR3 DNA is the only sequence kept; it has 42 bases, read in frame from the first base. Clipping removes 10 bases from V and 3 bases from J, with 7 as the unmatched junction base count. Sequences ENHRY (CDR1) and SYGVKD (CDR2) are obtained from the germline V gene. This clone was counted once. The antigen it binds to is not known. Per-nucleotide qualities are absent, and no much larger clonotype sits a single base away. Enrolling through a virtual design, the prospective study's participants ranged in age from about 18 to 89 years and lived across about two dozen United States geographic areas. In the prospective study, participants were assigned to cohorts based on the clinical history participants reported in a screening survey and a study questionnaire. In the prospective study, mobile phlebotomists collected whole blood, serum and a nasopharyngeal or oropharyngeal swab from each participant. Additional blood draws and questionnaires over an approximately 2-month period could optionally be provided by prospective study participants. Prospective study blood samples were shipped either frozen or at room temperature before DNA extraction.

The sample comprised PBMCs or T cells enriched from blood (not recorded which). The chain uses TRBV10-3 and TRBJ2-2; a stretch of 8 junction bases matches TRBD2. This TCR derives from a man aged 30-40 years with acute COVID-19. Read as DNA, the sequence is TGTGCCACCGGGGGGGGGTATGACACCGGGGAGCTGTTTTTT. It encodes CATGGGYDTGELFF.